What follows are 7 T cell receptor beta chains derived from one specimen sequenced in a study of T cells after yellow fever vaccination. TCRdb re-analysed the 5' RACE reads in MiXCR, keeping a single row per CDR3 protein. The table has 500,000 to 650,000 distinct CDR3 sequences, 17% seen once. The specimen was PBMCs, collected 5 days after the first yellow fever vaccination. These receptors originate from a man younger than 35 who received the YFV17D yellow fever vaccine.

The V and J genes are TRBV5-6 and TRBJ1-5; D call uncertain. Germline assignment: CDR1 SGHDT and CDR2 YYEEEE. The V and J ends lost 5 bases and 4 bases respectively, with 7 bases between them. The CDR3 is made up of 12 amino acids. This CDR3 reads CASSVINQPQHF. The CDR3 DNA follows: TGTGCCAGCAGTGTGATTAATCAGCCCCAGCATTTT.

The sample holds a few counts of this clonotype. The CDR3 here is CASSWDRFTYGYTF. CDR3 sequence (DNA): TGTGCCAGCAGTTGGGACAGGTTTACCTATGGCTACACCTTC. V gene TRBV11-2 combines with J gene TRBJ1-2; 8 bases map to TRBD1. V lost 6 bases, J lost 4 bases, and 7 bases stayed unmatched. Germline CDR1 is SGHAT and CDR2 is FQNNGV. The CDR3 extends over 14 amino acids.

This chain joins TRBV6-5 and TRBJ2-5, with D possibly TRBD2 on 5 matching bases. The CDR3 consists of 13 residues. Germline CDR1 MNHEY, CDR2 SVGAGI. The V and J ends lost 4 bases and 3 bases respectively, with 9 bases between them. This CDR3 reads CASSFMREETQYF. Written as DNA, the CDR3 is TGTGCCAGCAGTTTTATGAGGGAAGAGACCCAGTACTTC.

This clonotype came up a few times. The DNA of the CDR3 is TGTGCCAGCAGTGCCCCGGTGGGGACTGAAGCTTTCTTT. This gives the protein CASSAPVGTEAFF. The V gene is TRBV6-1, the J gene TRBJ1-1; D call uncertain. Trimming left V 4 bases short and J 5 bases short, with 11 bases between. The length of the CDR3 is 13 residues. Germline V gene sequence: CDR1 MNHNS, CDR2 SASEGT.

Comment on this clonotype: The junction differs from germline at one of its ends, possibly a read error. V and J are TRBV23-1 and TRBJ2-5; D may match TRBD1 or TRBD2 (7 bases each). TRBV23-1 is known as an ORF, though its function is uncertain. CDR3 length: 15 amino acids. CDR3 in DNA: TGTGCCAGCTGCCTCGTGCAGGGGGGGTGGGAGACCCAGTACTTC. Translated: CASCLVQGGWETQYF.

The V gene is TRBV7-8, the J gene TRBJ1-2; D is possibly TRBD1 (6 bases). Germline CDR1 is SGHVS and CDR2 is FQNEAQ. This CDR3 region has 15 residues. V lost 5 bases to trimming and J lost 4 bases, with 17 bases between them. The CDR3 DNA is TGTGCCAGCAGCGACCGAGACAGGACCTTCTATGGCTACACCTTC. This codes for CASSDRDRTFYGYTF. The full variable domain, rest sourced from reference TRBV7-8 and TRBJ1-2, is GAGVSQSPRYKVAKRGQDVALRCDPISGHVSLFWYQQALGQGPEFLTYFQNEAQLDKSGLPSDRFFAERPEGSVSTLKIQRTQQEDSAVYLCASSDRDRTFYGYTFGSGTRLTVV.

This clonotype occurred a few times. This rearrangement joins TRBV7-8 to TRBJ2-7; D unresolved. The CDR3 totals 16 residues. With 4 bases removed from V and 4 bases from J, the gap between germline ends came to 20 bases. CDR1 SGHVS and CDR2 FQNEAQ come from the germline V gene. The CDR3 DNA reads TGTGCCAGCAGCTCCGGCAGAGAAACGGGCAGGTACGAGCAGTACGTC. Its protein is CASSSGRETGRYEQYV.